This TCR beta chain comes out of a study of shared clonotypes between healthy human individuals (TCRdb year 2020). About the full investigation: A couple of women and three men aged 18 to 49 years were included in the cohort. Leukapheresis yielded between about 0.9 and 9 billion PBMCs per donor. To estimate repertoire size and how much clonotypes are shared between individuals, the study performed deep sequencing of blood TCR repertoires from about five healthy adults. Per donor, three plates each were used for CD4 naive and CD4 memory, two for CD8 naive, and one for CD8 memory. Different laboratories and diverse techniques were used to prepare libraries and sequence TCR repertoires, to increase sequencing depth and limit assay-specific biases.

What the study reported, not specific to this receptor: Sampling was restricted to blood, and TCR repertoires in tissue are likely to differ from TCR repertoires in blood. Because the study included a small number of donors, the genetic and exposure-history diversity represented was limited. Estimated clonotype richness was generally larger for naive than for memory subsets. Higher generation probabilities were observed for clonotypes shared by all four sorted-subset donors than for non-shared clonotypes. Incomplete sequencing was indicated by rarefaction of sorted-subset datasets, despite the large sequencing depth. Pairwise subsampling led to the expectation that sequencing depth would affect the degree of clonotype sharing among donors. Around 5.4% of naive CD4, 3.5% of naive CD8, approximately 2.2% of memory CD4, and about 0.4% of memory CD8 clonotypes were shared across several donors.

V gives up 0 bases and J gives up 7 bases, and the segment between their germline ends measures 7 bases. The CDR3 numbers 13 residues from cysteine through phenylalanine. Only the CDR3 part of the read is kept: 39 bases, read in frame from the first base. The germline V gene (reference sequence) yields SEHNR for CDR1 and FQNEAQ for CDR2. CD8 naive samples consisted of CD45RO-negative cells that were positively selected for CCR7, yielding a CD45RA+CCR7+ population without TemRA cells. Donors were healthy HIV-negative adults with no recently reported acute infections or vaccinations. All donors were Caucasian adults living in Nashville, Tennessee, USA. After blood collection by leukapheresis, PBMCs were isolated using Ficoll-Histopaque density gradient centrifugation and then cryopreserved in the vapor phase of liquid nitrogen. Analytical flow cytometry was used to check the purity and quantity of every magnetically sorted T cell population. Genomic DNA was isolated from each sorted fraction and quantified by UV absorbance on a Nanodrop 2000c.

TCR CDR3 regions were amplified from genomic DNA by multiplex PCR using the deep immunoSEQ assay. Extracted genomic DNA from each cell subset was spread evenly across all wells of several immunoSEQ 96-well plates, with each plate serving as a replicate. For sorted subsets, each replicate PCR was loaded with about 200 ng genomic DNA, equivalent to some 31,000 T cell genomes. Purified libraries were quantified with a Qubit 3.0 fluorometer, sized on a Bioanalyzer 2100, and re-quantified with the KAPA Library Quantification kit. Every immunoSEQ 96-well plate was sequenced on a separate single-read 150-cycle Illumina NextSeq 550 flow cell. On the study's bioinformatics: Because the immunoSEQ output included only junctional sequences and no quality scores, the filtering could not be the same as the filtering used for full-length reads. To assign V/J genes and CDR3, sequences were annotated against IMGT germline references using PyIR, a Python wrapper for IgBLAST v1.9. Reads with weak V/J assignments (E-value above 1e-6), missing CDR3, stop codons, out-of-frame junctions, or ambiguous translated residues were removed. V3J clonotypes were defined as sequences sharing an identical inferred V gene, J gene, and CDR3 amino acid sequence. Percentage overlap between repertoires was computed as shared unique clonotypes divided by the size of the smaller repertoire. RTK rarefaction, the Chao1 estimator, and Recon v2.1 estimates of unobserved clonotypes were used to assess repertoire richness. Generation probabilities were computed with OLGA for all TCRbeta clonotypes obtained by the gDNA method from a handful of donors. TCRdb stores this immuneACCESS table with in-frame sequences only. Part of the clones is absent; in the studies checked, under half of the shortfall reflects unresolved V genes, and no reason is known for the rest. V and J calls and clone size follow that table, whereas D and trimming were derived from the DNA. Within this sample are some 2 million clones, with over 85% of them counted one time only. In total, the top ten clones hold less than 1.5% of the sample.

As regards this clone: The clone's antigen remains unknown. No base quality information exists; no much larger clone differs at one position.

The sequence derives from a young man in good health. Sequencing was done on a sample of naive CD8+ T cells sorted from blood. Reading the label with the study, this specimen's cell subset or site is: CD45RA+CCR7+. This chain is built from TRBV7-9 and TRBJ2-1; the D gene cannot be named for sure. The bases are TGTGCCAGCAGCTTAGCGAACGGAAATGAGCAGTTCTTC. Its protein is CASSLANGNEQFF.